This T cell receptor beta chain originates from a study of blood T cell repertoires in COVID-19. The V gene lost 3 bases and the J gene lost 3 bases, with 17 bases spanning the gap. CDR3 length: 16 residues. Germline loops: CDR1 SGDLS, CDR2 YYNGEE. TCRdb keeps only in-frame clones here, not all; method: immunoSEQ multiplex PCR. The sample records tens of thousands of clones, over 75% being singletons. The sequencing sample was made of peripheral blood. The chain combines TRBV9 with TRBJ2-3, with D possibly matching TRBD2 (6 bases). This receptor was taken from a woman over 75 with acute or convalescent COVID-19. CDR3 DNA sequence: TGTGCCAGCAGCGCACCGCCGGGACTCACAACAGATACGCAGTATTTT. Amino acid sequence: CASSAPPGLTTDTQYF.